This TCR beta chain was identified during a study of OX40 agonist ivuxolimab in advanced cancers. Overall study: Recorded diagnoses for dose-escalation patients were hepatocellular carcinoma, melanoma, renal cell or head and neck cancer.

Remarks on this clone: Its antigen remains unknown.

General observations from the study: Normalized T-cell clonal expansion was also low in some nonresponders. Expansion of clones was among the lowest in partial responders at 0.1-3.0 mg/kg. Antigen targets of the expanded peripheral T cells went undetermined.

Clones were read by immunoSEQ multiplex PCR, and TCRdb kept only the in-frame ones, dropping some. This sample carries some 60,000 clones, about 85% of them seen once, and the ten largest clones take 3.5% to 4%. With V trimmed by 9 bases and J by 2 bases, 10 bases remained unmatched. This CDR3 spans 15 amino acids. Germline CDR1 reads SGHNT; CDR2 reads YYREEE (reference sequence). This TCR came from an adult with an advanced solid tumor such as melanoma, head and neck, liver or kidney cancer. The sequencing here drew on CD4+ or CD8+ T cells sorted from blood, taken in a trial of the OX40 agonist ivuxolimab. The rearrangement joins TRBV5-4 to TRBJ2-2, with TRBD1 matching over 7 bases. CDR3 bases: TGTGCCACGAGCCAGGGACAGCGAAACACCGGGGAGCTGTTTTTT. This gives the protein CATSQGQRNTGELFF.